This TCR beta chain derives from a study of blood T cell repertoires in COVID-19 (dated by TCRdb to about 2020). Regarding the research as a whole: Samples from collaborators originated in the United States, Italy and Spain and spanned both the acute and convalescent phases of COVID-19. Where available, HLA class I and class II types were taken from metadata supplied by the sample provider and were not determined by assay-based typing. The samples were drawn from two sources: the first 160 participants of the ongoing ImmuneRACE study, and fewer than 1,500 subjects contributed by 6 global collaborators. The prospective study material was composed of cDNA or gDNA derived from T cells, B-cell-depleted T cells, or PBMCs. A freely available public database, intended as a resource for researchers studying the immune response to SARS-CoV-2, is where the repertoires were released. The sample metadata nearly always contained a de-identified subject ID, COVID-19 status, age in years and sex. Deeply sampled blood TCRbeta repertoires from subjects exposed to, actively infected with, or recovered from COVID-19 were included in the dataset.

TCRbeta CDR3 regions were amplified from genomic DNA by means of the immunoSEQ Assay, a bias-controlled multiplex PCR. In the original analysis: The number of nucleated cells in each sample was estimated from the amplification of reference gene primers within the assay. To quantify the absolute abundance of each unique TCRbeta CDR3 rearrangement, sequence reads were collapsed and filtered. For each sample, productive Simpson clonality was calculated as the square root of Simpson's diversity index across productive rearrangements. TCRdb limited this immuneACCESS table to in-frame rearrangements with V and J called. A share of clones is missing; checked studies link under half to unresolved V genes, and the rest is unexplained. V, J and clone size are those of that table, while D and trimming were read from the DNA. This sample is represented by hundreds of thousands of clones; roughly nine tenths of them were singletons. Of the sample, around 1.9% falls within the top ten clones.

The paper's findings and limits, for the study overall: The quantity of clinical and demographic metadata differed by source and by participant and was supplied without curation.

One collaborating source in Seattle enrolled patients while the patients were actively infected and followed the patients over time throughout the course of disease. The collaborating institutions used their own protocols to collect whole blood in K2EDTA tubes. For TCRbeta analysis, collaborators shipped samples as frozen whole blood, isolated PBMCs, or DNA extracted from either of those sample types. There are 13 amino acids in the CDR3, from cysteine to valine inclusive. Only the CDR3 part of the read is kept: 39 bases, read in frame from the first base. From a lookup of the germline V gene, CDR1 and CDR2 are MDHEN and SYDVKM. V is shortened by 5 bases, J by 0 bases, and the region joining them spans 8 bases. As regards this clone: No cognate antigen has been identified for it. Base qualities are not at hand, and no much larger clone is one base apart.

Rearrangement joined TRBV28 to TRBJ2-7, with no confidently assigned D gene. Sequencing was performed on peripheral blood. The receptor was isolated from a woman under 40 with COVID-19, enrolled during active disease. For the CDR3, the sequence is CASSIGDSYEQYV. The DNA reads TGTGCCAGCAGTATTGGAGACTCCTACGAGCAGTACGTC.